This passage covers 26 T cell receptor beta chains from one sample sequenced in a study of blood T cell repertoires in COVID-19. Data came from immunoSEQ multiplex PCR; TCRdb stores just in-frame clones and leaves some out. The sample contains about 220,000 clones, about 79% of which appear only once. The sequencing input was peripheral blood. Source of these receptors: a middle-aged man who had recovered from COVID-19.

V gene TRBV3-1 (or the pseudogene TRBV3-2) combines with J gene TRBJ2-7; D may be TRBD2 (5 bases). Germline V gene sequence: CDR1 LGHDT, CDR2 YNNKEL (reference sequence). CDR3 length: 13 residues. V was clipped by 4 bases and J by 7 bases, with 14 bases between them. The CDR3 sequence: CASSPEISGEQYF. The CDR3 DNA follows: TGTGCCAGCAGCCCAGAGATCTCGGGGGAGCAGTACTTC.

The V gene is TRBV3-1 (or the pseudogene TRBV3-2), the J gene TRBJ2-1; the D gene is possibly TRBD2 (5 bases). Trimming left V 5 bases short and J 7 bases short, with 9 bases between. The CDR3 loop spans 12 amino acids. The germline gives CDR1 LGHDT, CDR2 YNNKEL (reference sequence). The CDR3 spells CASSASINEQFF. CDR3 DNA: TGTGCCAGCAGCGCTAGCATTAATGAGCAGTTCTTC.

The chain is built from TRBV6-5 and TRBJ2-7, with TRBD1 matching 7 bases. The V gene's germline CDR1 is MNHEY and CDR2 SVGAGI. V trimming: 4 bases; J trimming: 1 base; junction bases outside the gene matches: 7. There are 15 residues in the CDR3. CDR3 bases: TGTGCCAGCAGTTCTTCCGGGACAGCTTCCTACGAGCAGTACTTC. Residues: CASSSSGTASYEQYF.

This CDR3 is CASSQDQGTAVPYEQYF. CDR3 coding DNA: TGCGCCAGCAGCCAAGATCAGGGGACGGCCGTTCCCTACGAGCAGTACTTC. The chain uses TRBV4-3 and TRBJ2-7; maybe TRBD1 (6 bases). This CDR3 spans 17 amino acids. Trimming removed 0 bases at V and 2 bases at J, with 17 bases between. Germline V CDR1 and CDR2: LGHNA, YSLEER.

This clone was counted a single time. This chain joins TRBV4-3 and TRBJ1-2, with TRBD1 identical over 8 bases. CDR3 size: 15 residues. Germline CDR1 and CDR2: LGHNA and YSLEER. Trimming removed 0 bases from V and 4 bases from J; junction bases left unmatched: 4. CDR3 loop: CASSQDHRGSYGYTF. CDR3 nucleotide sequence: TGCGCCAGCAGCCAAGACCACAGGGGGAGCTATGGCTACACCTTC.

This clone was seen a few times. V and J are TRBV30 and TRBJ1-2, with D hard to call. The CDR3 is made up of 11 amino acids. Germline CDR1 and CDR2: GTSNPN and SVGIG (reference sequence). CDR3 in DNA: TGTGGTTTGGAGACTAACTATGGCTACACCTTC. This translates into CGLETNYGYTF.

Comments on this clone: Other DNA sequences in the sample encode the same CDR3. The chain links TRBV7-2 to TRBJ1-2, with D tentatively TRBD1 (5 bases). V was trimmed by 5 bases and J by 4 bases, leaving 14 bases between them. Looked up from germline, CDR1 is SGHTA and CDR2 is FQGNSA. The CDR3 totals 14 residues. CDR3 in DNA: TGTGCCAGCAGCCTCGCCGGGGGGAGCTATGGCTACACCTTC. The encoded protein is CASSLAGGSYGYTF.

This chain links TRBV18 with TRBJ1-1; D unresolved. Germline V gives CDR1 KGHSH, CDR2 LQKENI. With 2 bases removed from V and 1 base from J, the gap between germline ends came to 17 bases. There are 17 residues in the CDR3. The CDR3 DNA follows: TGTGCCAGCTCACCATCTGCCTACAGCTTCACGAACACTGAAGCTTTCTTT. It is translated as CASSPSAYSFTNTEAFF. Supplemented by reference TRBV18 and TRBJ1-1, the full variable domain reads NAGVMQNPRHLVRRRGQEARLRCSPMKGHSHVYWYRQLPEEGLKFMVYLQKENIIDESGMPKERFSAEFPKEGPSILRIQQVVRGDSAAYFCASSPSAYSFTNTEAFFGQGTRLTVV.

The chain joins TRBV6-5 to TRBJ1-2; possible D gene TRBD1, 5 bases. CDR3 length equals 16 residues. Trimming cost V 1 base and J 3 bases, with 15 bases left between them. Germline CDR1 is MNHEY and CDR2 is SVGAGI. CDR3 sequence reads: CASSYYGGGKDYGYTF. The CDR3 DNA sequence: TGTGCCAGCAGTTACTACGGGGGTGGGAAGGACTATGGCTACACCTTC.

This clone was counted a few times. The CDR3 coding sequence is TGCAGTGCTGGTAGCCAGGGTGAGCAGTTCTTC. Protein: CSAGSQGEQFF. This sequence joins TRBV20-1 and TRBJ2-1; tentatively, D is TRBD1 (5 bases). In germline, CDR1 is DFQATT, CDR2 SNEGSKA (reference sequence). The CDR3 is 11 amino acids. V lost 5 bases, J lost 9 bases, and 11 bases lay in between.

V and J are TRBV5-5 and TRBJ2-2, with 10 positions matching TRBD2. Looked up from germline, CDR1 is SGHKS and CDR2 is YYEKEE (reference sequence). J gave up 3 bases and V 0 bases, and 2 bases lay outside the gene matches. This CDR3 has 16 residues. CDR3 DNA sequence: TGTGCCAGCAGCTTGGTACTAGCGGGGTACACCGGGGAGCTGTTTTTT. Its translation is CASSLVLAGYTGELFF.

Only one count was recorded for this clone. The CDR3: CASSLDPRETQYF. DNA for the CDR3: TGCGCCAGCAGCTTGGACCCGCGAGAGACCCAGTACTTC. The chain employs TRBV5-1 and TRBJ2-5; D ambiguous. The CDR3 loop spans 13 amino acids. Germline CDR1 and CDR2: SGHRS and YFSETQ. The V end was cut by 0 bases, the J end by 4 bases, with 7 bases between.

This clone showed up just once. The CDR3, as DNA: TGTGCCAGCAGAGTGACAGGGGGAACGGAGACCCAGTACTTC. The encoded protein is CASRVTGGTETQYF. V is TRBV5-8 and J is TRBJ2-5; 9 bases line up with TRBD1. Germline assignment: CDR1 SGHTS and CDR2 YDEGEE. The CDR3 is 14 residues long. Trimming at V came to 5 bases and at J to 5 bases, leaving 7 bases not matched to a gene.

The chain recombines TRBV30 with TRBJ2-7, with 8 bases fitting TRBD1. The CDR3 is made up of 14 amino acids. The trim removed 3 bases at V and 4 bases at J, leaving 8 bases unmatched. The germline V gene has CDR1 GTSNPN and CDR2 SVGIG (reference sequence). DNA of the CDR3: TGTGCCTGGAGGACACAGGGGGGAGTTTACGAGCAGTACTTC. Protein sequence: CAWRTQGGVYEQYF.

This chain uses TRBV27 with TRBJ1-2; D gene unclear. V gave up 4 bases and J gave up 4 bases, with 16 bases separating them. This CDR3 is built from 15 residues. Germline V gene sequence: CDR1 MNHEY, CDR2 SMNVEV (reference sequence). This chain's CDR3 is CASSSTAVSGYGYTF. The CDR3 DNA sequence: TGTGCCAGCAGTTCTACGGCGGTGTCTGGCTATGGCTACACCTTC.

In its sample, this clone was seen a few times. The rearrangement links TRBV29-1 to TRBJ2-3; TRBD2 matches at 11 bases. Germline V gives CDR1 SQVTM, CDR2 ANQGSEA. After removal of 6 bases from V and 1 base from J, the junction contained 12 bases not matched to a gene. The CDR3 is 17 amino acids. The DNA of the CDR3 is TGCAGCGTCTCCGGAGTAGCGGGAGGGGGTGGCACAGATACGCAGTATTTT. Protein: CSVSGVAGGGGTDTQYF.

V usage is TRBV2 and J usage is TRBJ1-1; 8 nucleotides align to TRBD1. The CDR3 spans 18 residues. Germline trimming cut 3 bases from V and 8 bases from J; bases unmatched to any gene: 20. Germline assignment: CDR1 SNHLY and CDR2 FYNNEI. The CDR3 here is CASSERPGGSPVPVEAFF. The CDR3 DNA reads TGTGCCAGCAGTGAGAGGCCAGGGGGCTCCCCGGTCCCGGTAGAAGCTTTCTTT.

The rearrangement links TRBV27 to TRBJ1-6; 8 nucleotides align to TRBD1. Germline V gene sequence: CDR1 MNHEY, CDR2 SMNVEV (reference sequence). This CDR3 is 14 amino acids long. V gave up 6 bases and J gave up 11 bases; unmatched junction bases: 9. CDR3 protein: CASSRTGPGPPLHF. Written as DNA, the CDR3 is TGTGCCAGCAGCAGGACAGGGCCGGGTCCACCCCTCCACTTT.

The V call is TRBV21-1, the J call TRBJ1-2. TRBV21-1 is described as a pseudogene. CDR3 length equals 15 residues. The CDR3 region is CASSKERGANYGYTF. CDR3 DNA: TGTGCCAGCAGCAAAGAAAGAGGAGCTAACTATGGCTACACCTTC.

The rearrangement joins TRBV6-5 to TRBJ2-1; 7 bases match TRBD2. The germline gives CDR1 MNHEY, CDR2 SVGAGI. V lost 5 bases to trimming and J lost 7 bases; unmatched junction nucleotides: 8. The CDR3 has 14 amino acids. Written as DNA, the CDR3 is TGTGCCAGCAGTCCGACTGGGGGGGTGAATGAGCAGTTCTTC. Translation gives CASSPTGGVNEQFF.

This clone came up a few times. This chain uses TRBV7-9 with TRBJ1-5, with D possibly TRBD1 on 6 matching bases. Germline values: CDR1 SEHNR, CDR2 FQNEAQ (reference sequence). The V end was cut by 5 bases, the J end by 6 bases, with 17 bases between. The CDR3 has 15 residues. Here the CDR3 DNA reads TGTGCCAGCAGCCCGCCGGGAGGGGGGGTTCAGCCCCAGCATTTT. This codes for CASSPPGGGVQPQHF.

This clone has a handful of counts. V and J are TRBV19 and TRBJ1-2; 9 nucleotides agree with TRBD1. Germline-derived CDR1 and CDR2 are LNHDA and SQIVND (reference sequence). The J segment lost 5 bases and the V segment lost 4 bases, leaving 8 bases of the junction unmatched. CDR3 length: 15 amino acids. CDR3 region: CASSSRTGVLYGYTF. CDR3 sequence (DNA): TGTGCCAGTAGTAGCCGGACAGGGGTTTTGTATGGCTACACCTTC. The whole variable domain, filled in from reference TRBV19 and TRBJ1-2, reads DGGITQSPKYLFRKEGQNVTLSCEQNLNHDAMYWYRQDPGQGLRLIYYSQIVNDFQKGDIAEGYSVSREKKESFPLTVTSAQKNPTAFYLCASSSRTGVLYGYTFGSGTRLTVV.

The chain carries TRBV4-1 and TRBJ2-5, with TRBD2 matching 7 bases. CDR1 is MGHRA, CDR2 YSYEKL, per germline. Unmatched junction bases numbered 5, after V lost 2 bases and J lost 2 bases. The CDR3 runs to 15 residues. CDR3 nucleotide sequence: TGCGCCAGCAGCCAATCACTAGCGATTCAAGAGACCCAGTACTTC. The encoded protein is CASSQSLAIQETQYF.

The V call is TRBV29-1, the J call TRBJ1-2; no firm D call. V dropped 1 base and J dropped 5 bases, with 11 bases sitting between them. CDR3 length equals 13 residues. Germline CDR1 reads SQVTM; CDR2 reads ANQGSEA. This CDR3 is CSVEGGSLYGYTF. DNA for the CDR3: TGCAGCGTTGAAGGAGGGTCGCTGTATGGCTACACCTTC.

The chain has TRBV5-1 and TRBJ2-1; TRBD1 matches at 7 bases. This CDR3 has 14 residues. V gave up 0 bases and J gave up 9 bases; unmatched junction bases: 6. The germline V gene encodes CDR1 SGHRS and CDR2 YFSETQ. The CDR3 DNA sequence: TGCGCCAGCAGCTTGGAGAGGGGGCTGGGTGAGCAGTTCTTC. Translated: CASSLERGLGEQFF.

The chain has TRBV20-1 and TRBJ2-5; D is possibly TRBD2 (5 bases). The CDR3 is made up of 13 amino acids. V was clipped by 3 bases and J by 1 base, with 9 bases between them. The germline gives CDR1 DFQATT, CDR2 SNEGSKA (reference sequence). The CDR3 DNA reads TGCAGTGCTAGTTTAGCGACCCAAGAGACCCAGTACTTC. Encoded protein: CSASLATQETQYF.